This T cell receptor beta chain was retrieved from a study of shared clonotypes between healthy human individuals. The CDR3 runs 17 residues. Germline V gene data show CDR1 as SGHDT and CDR2 as YYEEEE. Germline trimming cut 4 bases from V and 2 bases from J; bases unmatched to any gene: 13. Sequencing used immunoSEQ multiplex PCR; TCRdb keeps in-frame clones, though not all of them. This sample has some 1.4 million clones, with approximately 96% found just once. The sample consisted of naive CD4+ T cells sorted from blood. Subset described: CD45RA+ positively selected. The TCR originated in a man aged 25 to 40 in good health. The chain employs TRBV5-6 and TRBJ2-5; TRBD1 agrees at 8 bases. The CDR3 spells CASSPTGEGGRQETQYF. The CDR3 bases are TGTGCCAGCAGCCCGACAGGGGAAGGGGGCCGGCAAGAGACCCAGTACTTC.